Following are 12 T cell receptor beta chains from one sample sequenced in a study of T cell therapy after organ transplantation. Which antigens these TCRs recognize remains unknown. Profiled with immunoSEQ multiplex PCR; TCRdb holds only in-frame clones, not every one. This repertoire shows about 50,000 clones, over 90% found once; its top ten account for around 3.1%. The sequencing used CD8+ T cells from blood, collected before autologous CMV-specific T cell therapy. The receptors here all came from a human patient who had received a solid organ transplant and had CMV disease.

The chain links TRBV5-1 to TRBJ2-7; 7 bases map to TRBD1. V gave up 4 bases and J gave up 2 bases; unmatched junction bases: 6. CDR3 length equals 14 residues. Germline V lookup: CDR1 SGHRS, CDR2 YFSETQ. In nucleotides, the CDR3 is TGCGCCAGCAGCGCGTACGGGACAGCCTACGAGCAGTACTTC. This encodes CASSAYGTAYEQYF.

The rearrangement uses TRBV4-3 and TRBJ1-2, with D possibly TRBD1 on 5 matching bases. Trimming pared 1 base from V and 7 bases from J, leaving 13 bases between. The CDR3 contains 14 residues. Per germline, CDR1 LGHNA and CDR2 YSLEER. The CDR3 loop is CASSQVNGAGGYTF. CDR3 DNA: TGCGCCAGCAGCCAAGTAAATGGGGCTGGTGGCTACACCTTC.

This sequence joins TRBV2 and TRBJ1-4; D perhaps matches TRBD1 (5 bases). V was cut by 9 bases and J by 5 bases, with 22 bases left in between. Germline values: CDR1 SNHLY, CDR2 FYNNEI. The CDR3 length is 16 residues. CDR3 coding DNA: TGTGCCAGTTCTGTGGGGCGGGGTGACTCGAATGAAAAACTGTTTTTT. It is translated as CASSVGRGDSNEKLFF.

The V gene is TRBV15, the J gene TRBJ1-4; D is unresolved. The CDR3 loop spans 13 amino acids. Germline V gene sequence: CDR1 LNHNV, CDR2 YYDKDF (reference sequence). Between the trimmed V and J ends, which lost 5 bases and 5 bases, there was a span of 9 bases. In DNA form, the CDR3 reads TGTGCCACCAGCGTACAGCTAAATGAAAAACTGTTTTTT. Protein: CATSVQLNEKLFF.

This chain connects TRBV15 to TRBJ2-1; D assignment may be TRBD1 or TRBD2 (5 bases each). The CDR3 sequence is 18 residues long. Germline CDR1 LNHNV, CDR2 YYDKDF (reference sequence). V lost 0 bases and J lost 2, with 17 bases in between. CDR3 in amino acids: CATSRDHRSGTPYNEQFF. CDR3 nucleotides: TGTGCCACCAGCAGAGATCACAGGAGCGGAACTCCCTACAATGAGCAGTTCTTC.

The V call is TRBV5-1, the J call TRBJ2-3; 11 bases are shared with TRBD2. The germline V gene has CDR1 SGHRS and CDR2 YFSETQ. Trimming took 3 bases from V and 2 from J; bases not matched to a gene: 2. This CDR3 spans 15 amino acids. The CDR3: CASSWGLADTDTQYF. DNA for the CDR3: TGCGCCAGCAGCTGGGGACTAGCGGACACAGATACGCAGTATTTT.

The J gene is TRBJ2-2, the V gene TRBV7-9; D possibly corresponds to TRBD1 (6 bases). Germline values: CDR1 SEHNR, CDR2 FQNEAQ (reference sequence). This CDR3 is 14 amino acids long. V lost 6 bases and J 4 bases, leaving 12 bases between the germline ends. The CDR3 nucleotides are TGTGCCAGCAGTTTTCAGGGGAGCACCGGGGAGCTGTTTTTT. Its translation: CASSFQGSTGELFF. The full variable domain, completed using reference TRBV7-9 and TRBJ2-2, is DTGVSQNPRHKITKRGQNVTFRCDPISEHNRLYWYRQTLGQGPEFLTYFQNEAQLEKSRLLSDRFSAERPKGSFSTLEIQRTEQGDSAMYLCASSFQGSTGELFFGEGSRLTVL.

This chain connects TRBV25-1 to TRBJ1-1, with 7 bases that match TRBD1. The junction had 12 bases not matched to a gene; V was cut back by 5 bases and J by 0 bases. CDR1 is MGHDK, CDR2 SYGVNS, per germline. The CDR3 length is 17 residues. The CDR3 DNA is TGTGCCAGCAGTCAAGGGGGGCAGGGGGTATTGAACACTGAAGCTTTCTTT. Protein sequence: CASSQGGQGVLNTEAFF.

CDR3 residues: CASSADRGRGGYTF. The CDR3 DNA reads as TGTGCCAGCAGCGCTGACAGGGGAAGGGGAGGCTACACCTTC. The chain combines TRBV9 with TRBJ1-2; 8 bases match TRBD1. This CDR3 spans 14 amino acids. The V gene's germline CDR1 is SGDLS and CDR2 YYNGEE. Germline trimming cut 3 bases from V and 8 bases from J; bases unmatched to any gene: 9.

The chain has TRBV27 and TRBJ2-5; 11 nucleotides line up with TRBD1. The junction had 6 bases not matched to a gene; V was cut back by 5 bases and J by 4 bases. Germline lookup yields CDR1 MNHEY and CDR2 SMNVEV (reference sequence). The CDR3 sequence is 15 residues long. CDR3 coding DNA: TGTGCCAGCAGTGCCGGGACAGGGGGGAGAGAGACCCAGTACTTC. Protein sequence: CASSAGTGGRETQYF.

The CDR3, as DNA: TGCGCCAGCAGTCCAGGGGGCGGCCCCTACGAGCAGTACTTC. This translates into CASSPGGGPYEQYF. V gene TRBV23-1 combines with J gene TRBJ2-7; TRBD1 matches 8 bases. TRBV23-1 is marked as an open reading frame, function uncertain. This CDR3 is built from 14 residues. J lost 2 bases, V lost 4 bases, and 4 bases had no gene match.

This clone was counted a few times. The chain joins TRBV5-1 to TRBJ2-1; TRBD1 matches at 9 bases. The CDR3 runs 16 residues. V gave up 6 bases and J gave up 6 bases; unmatched junction bases: 13. Germline values: CDR1 SGHRS, CDR2 YFSETQ. CDR3 sequence (DNA): TGCGCCAGCACCGCCCCCCGGGACAGGGCTACCAATGAGCAGTTCTTC. Its protein product is CASTAPRDRATNEQFF.